One sample yielded the 20 T cell receptor beta chains listed below, sequenced in a study of shared clonotypes between healthy human individuals. The protocol was immunoSEQ multiplex PCR, while the TCRdb copy is restricted to in-frame clones and leaves out a portion. The sample has around 1.1 million clones; 75% to 85% are singletons. The specimen sequenced was memory CD4+ T cells from PBMCs. Stated subset: CD45RA-negative fraction. The source of these receptors is a man younger than 35 in good health. Some clones in this sample may be carry-over from other donors' samples.

The V gene is TRBV13, the J gene TRBJ2-1, with D unclear. This CDR3 region has 14 residues. CDR1 and CDR2 (germline): PRHDT, FYEKMQ (reference sequence). V was shortened by 3 bases and J by 3 bases, with 9 bases between the two germline ends. The DNA for the CDR3 is TGTGCCAGCAGCTTTGGGCTTCACTACAATGAGCAGTTCTTC. Amino acids: CASSFGLHYNEQFF.

The chain uses TRBV19 and TRBJ2-1; TRBD2 is a possible D gene (6 bases). Germline values: CDR1 LNHDA, CDR2 SQIVND (reference sequence). This CDR3 contains 16 residues. Trimming removed 3 bases at V and 5 bases at J, with 17 bases between. The CDR3 region is CASSMGRLVLDNEQFF. The CDR3 coding sequence is TGTGCCAGTAGTATGGGGAGACTAGTCCTAGACAATGAGCAGTTCTTC.

This clone was seen a few times. The same CDR3 is also encoded by other DNA sequences in this sample. V usage is TRBV5-1 and J usage is TRBJ1-2, with a possible D match to TRBD1 (5 bases). This CDR3 spans 15 amino acids. Germline lookup yields CDR1 SGHRS and CDR2 YFSETQ. Trimming shortened V by 0 bases and J by 0 bases, and 9 bases separated the two germline ends. The CDR3: CASSLGPGPNYGYTF. Here the CDR3 DNA reads TGCGCCAGCAGCTTGGGTCCGGGACCTAACTATGGCTACACCTTC. Drawing the rest from reference TRBV5-1 and TRBJ1-2, the complete variable domain is KAGVTQTPRYLIKTRGQQVTLSCSPISGHRSVSWYQQTPGQGLQFLFEYFSETQRNKGNFPGRFSGRQFSNSRSEMNVSTLELGDSALYLCASSLGPGPNYGYTFGSGTRLTVV.

The chain recombines TRBV5-1 with TRBJ1-6, with 10 positions matching TRBD1. CDR1 and CDR2 from the germline V gene are SGHRS and YFSETQ. The V and J ends lost 3 bases and 4 bases, in that order; junction bases with no gene match: 4. The CDR3 is made up of 16 amino acids. CDR3 protein: CASSSVDRGYNSPLHF. CDR3 DNA sequence: TGCGCCAGCAGCTCGGTGGACAGGGGGTATAATTCACCCCTCCACTTT.

The gene calls are TRBV6-7 and TRBJ1-5, with 8 positions matching TRBD1. TRBV6-7 counts as an open reading frame of uncertain function. The junction had 10 bases not matched to a gene; V was cut back by 5 bases and J by 7 bases. The CDR3 contains 15 residues. CDR3 nucleotides: TGTGCCAGCAGTGGAGGACAGGGAGGTTGGCAGCCCCAGCATTTT. This codes for CASSGGQGGWQPQHF.

The chain employs TRBV6-1 and TRBJ2-7, with 7 bases matching TRBD1. V lost 8 bases to trimming and J lost 2 bases; unmatched junction nucleotides: 6. There are 13 residues in the CDR3. CDR1 and CDR2 (germline): MNHNS, SASEGT. CDR3 sequence (DNA): TGTGCCAGCCCGGGGCAGGGGGCCTACGAGCAGTACTTC. It yields the protein CASPGQGAYEQYF.

As regards this clone: This sample also contains other DNA sequences that code for the same CDR3. This chain uses TRBV2 with TRBJ1-1; 7 nucleotides agree with TRBD1. Germline CDR1 reads SNHLY; CDR2 reads FYNNEI. Trimming cost V 6 bases and J 1 base; bases outside gene matches: 5. This CDR3 spans 14 amino acids. CDR3 sequence reads: CASRERTGNTEAFF. DNA for the CDR3: TGTGCCAGCAGGGAACGGACAGGGAACACTGAAGCTTTCTTT.

The V and J genes are TRBV2 and TRBJ2-3; D gene uncertain. Trimming stripped 6 bases from V and 2 bases from J, with 9 bases between. The CDR3 totals 13 residues. Germline V gene sequence: CDR1 SNHLY, CDR2 FYNNEI. The CDR3 DNA sequence: TGTGCCAGCAGGCCGGGCCCCACAGATACGCAGTATTTT. It codes for CASRPGPTDTQYF. Full variable domain (remainder filled in from reference TRBV2 and TRBJ2-3): EPEVTQTPSHQVTQMGQEVILRCVPISNHLYFYWYRQILGQKVEFLVSFYNNEISEKSEIFDDQFSVERPDGSNFTLKIRSTKLEDSAMYFCASRPGPTDTQYFGPGTRLTVL.

The chain is built from TRBV6-1 and TRBJ1-3; D remains unclear. Germline V gene sequence: CDR1 MNHNS, CDR2 SASEGT. This CDR3 has 14 amino acids. V was trimmed by 7 bases and J by 0 bases, leaving 10 bases between them. CDR3 DNA sequence: TGTGCCAGCATTTTCCCCCTCTCTGGAAACACCATATATTTT. Its translation: CASIFPLSGNTIYF.

This clone was recorded a few times. J is TRBJ1-1 and V is TRBV9; D remains unclear. V lost 0 bases and J lost 1, with 7 bases in between. Per the germline V gene, CDR1 is SGDLS and CDR2 is YYNGEE. The CDR3 is 14 residues long. In DNA form, the CDR3 reads TGTGCCAGCAGCGTAGGGCACCCGAACACTGAAGCTTTCTTT. Translating gives CASSVGHPNTEAFF.

The chain couples TRBV29-1 to TRBJ2-4; TRBD2 is a possible D gene (5 bases). Trimming took off 7 bases at V and 8 bases at J, with 12 bases between the two ends. The CDR3 has 11 amino acids. CDR1 is SQVTM and CDR2 is ANQGSEA in the germline V gene. CDR3 in DNA: TGCAGCGCCGGAGTCGGGGACATTCAGTACTTC. It specifies CSAGVGDIQYF. Looking up the rest from reference TRBV29-1 and TRBJ2-4 gives the full variable domain: SAVISQKPSRDICQRGTSLTIQCQVDSQVTMMFWYRQQPGQSLTLIATANQGSEATYESGFVIDKFPISRPNLTFSTLTVSNMSPEDSSIYLCSAGVGDIQYFGAGTRLSVL.

This rearrangement joins TRBV6-5 to TRBJ1-6, with D maybe TRBD1 (6 bases). This CDR3 is built from 15 residues. From germline, CDR1 is MNHEY and CDR2 SVGAGI. The V gene lost 8 bases and the J gene lost 1 base, with 12 bases spanning the gap. The CDR3 region is CASAKQGSYNSPLHF. In DNA form, the CDR3 reads TGTGCCAGCGCCAAACAGGGATCCTATAATTCACCCCTCCACTTT.

This clone was picked up one time. The rearrangement joins TRBV12-1 to TRBJ2-7. TRBV12-1 corresponds to a pseudogene. The CDR3 is 18 residues long. CDR3 nucleotides: TGTGCCAGCAGCTCGGGGACGGATACTCCGCCTAGCTCCTACGAGCAGTACTTC. It codes for CASSSGTDTPPSSYEQYF.

The rearrangement uses TRBV30 and TRBJ2-5, with D perhaps TRBD1 (5 bases). The CDR3 has 12 amino acids. CDR1 is GTSNPN, CDR2 SVGIG, per germline (reference sequence). V was pared by 4 bases and J by 5 bases, with 11 bases between. CDR3 in amino acids: CAWTGAAETQYF. As DNA, the CDR3 is TGTGCCTGGACTGGGGCAGCGGAGACCCAGTACTTC.

This clone was seen more than once but under ten times. The J gene is TRBJ2-1, the V gene TRBV28, with 9 bases lining up with TRBD2. Trimming cost V 4 bases and J 9 bases; bases outside gene matches: 10. The CDR3 runs 15 residues. Germline CDR1 MDHEN, CDR2 SYDVKM. This chain's CDR3 is CASSSPGAGGTEQFF. The CDR3 bases are TGTGCCAGCAGTTCCCCAGGAGCGGGAGGAACTGAGCAGTTCTTC.

The rearrangement uses TRBV9 and TRBJ2-1, with 12 nucleotides matching TRBD2. The CDR3 extends over 14 amino acids. In germline, CDR1 is SGDLS, CDR2 YYNGEE. The V segment lost 4 bases and the J segment 8 bases; nucleotides outside the gene matches: 4. In nucleotides, the CDR3 is TGTGCCAGCAGCCCGCCTAGCGGGAGGGATGAGCAGTTCTTC. Translation: CASSPPSGRDEQFF.

The chain couples TRBV5-1 to TRBJ2-7; D possibly corresponds to TRBD1 (7 bases). V lost 2 bases, J lost 12 bases, and 21 bases lay in between. The CDR3 consists of 14 residues. Germline CDR1 and CDR2: SGHRS and YFSETQ. CDR3 loop: CASSLGQGEVVWYF. CDR3 sequence (DNA): TGCGCCAGCAGCTTAGGGCAGGGGGAGGTGGTATGGTACTTC.

The V call is TRBV18, the J call TRBJ2-6; D remains unclear. Germline V gene lookup returns CDR1 KGHSH and CDR2 LQKENI. V was pared by 4 bases and J by 0 bases, with 7 bases between. The CDR3 sequence is 15 residues long. CDR3 protein: CASSLAISGANVLTF. DNA of the CDR3: TGTGCCAGCTCACTCGCAATCTCTGGGGCCAACGTCCTGACTTTC.

This clone has a single count. CDR3 sequence reads: CASSDDSLYGYTF. CDR3 coding DNA: TGTGCCAGCAGCGACGACAGCTTATATGGCTACACCTTC. The chain employs TRBV14 and TRBJ1-2; a weak D match, TRBD1 (5 bases). Germline assignment: CDR1 SGHDN and CDR2 FVKESK. The CDR3 consists of 13 residues. Trimming took 5 bases from V and 5 from J, leaving 12 bases between them.

As concerns this clone: Possible read error: a much larger clone is one base away. This same CDR3 is encoded by further DNA sequences in the sample. The chain recombines TRBV5-6 with TRBJ2-5; D not resolved. This CDR3 has 11 residues. V lost 2 bases to trimming and J lost 4 bases, with 3 bases between them. Germline assignment: CDR1 SGHDT and CDR2 YYEEEE. CDR3 nucleotide sequence: TGTGCCAGCAGCTTTTTAGAGACCCAGTACTTC. Its protein product is CASSFLETQYF. The full variable domain, completed using reference TRBV5-6 and TRBJ2-5, is DAGVTQSPTHLIKTRGQQVTLRCSPKSGHDTVSWYQQALGQGPQFIFQYYEEEERQRGNFPDRFSGHQFPNYSSELNVNALLLGDSALYLCASSFLETQYFGPGTRLLVL.